Many counts were recorded for the clone carrying this TCR beta chain. Molecular barcoding with unique molecular identifiers was used for the TCRbeta library. TCRdb reprocessed the PCR reads with MiXCR, giving one entry per CDR3 protein. Altogether roughly 190,000 distinct CDR3 sequences are present, about 14% being singletons, with the ten largest covering about 13%. The data were taken from a study of T-cell reconstitution after alpha-beta-depleted transplantation in children. Germline CDR1 reads SGHRS; CDR2 reads YFSETQ. V was pared by 0 bases and J by 9 bases, with 7 bases of the junction left unmatched. The CDR3 covers 15 residues.

The chain has TRBV5-1 and TRBJ2-1; TRBD2 matches 9 bases. The clonotype comes from a human donor who donated a stem cell graft to a child with acute lymphoblastic leukemia. Sample: PBMCs from the stem cell graft donor, taken from the stem cell graft. The CDR3 is CASSLGVAGVSEQFF. The CDR3 coding sequence is TGCGCCAGCAGCTTGGGGGTAGCGGGAGTGTCTGAGCAGTTCTTC.